This paragraph covers one T cell receptor (beta chain) sequence. Study processing details: Reference gene primer amplification yielded estimated nucleated cell counts. Some clones are missing from TCRdb's copy, which holds only in-frame ones; the method was immunoSEQ multiplex PCR. The D gene and trimming were derived from the DNA, and the V and J assignments and clone size from that table. The table has approximately 190,000 clones, roughly 85% seen once. CDR3 length equals 16 residues. V was shortened by 6 bases and J by 5 bases, with 17 bases between the two germline ends. CDR1 and CDR2 (germline): SNHLY, FYNNEI. The data originate from a study of blood T cell repertoires in COVID-19. Study-wide background: Specimens from acute and convalescent COVID-19 originated in the United States, Italy and Spain.

The clonotype was recovered from a man in his sixties with active or convalescent COVID-19. V is TRBV2 and J is TRBJ1-6; D call uncertain. The sequenced sample was peripheral blood. CDR3 DNA sequence: TGTGCCAGCAGCCTCAGCGGTTTAGGGAATAATTCACCCCTCCACTTT. Translating it yields CASSLSGLGNNSPLHF.